These 15 T cell receptor beta chains originate from one sample sequenced in a study of CD8 T cells in Susac syndrome. With random hexamers, reverse transcription was performed on roughly 0.5 to 1 ug of RNA. TCRdb redid the calling of the immunoSEQ multiplex PCR reads with MiXCR, one entry per CDR3 protein. The sample consists of roughly 200,000 distinct CDR3 sequences, approximately 95% of them appearing once. Sequencing was done on a sample of CD4+ T cells from PBMCs. These receptors were collected from a human donor with multiple sclerosis.

The rearrangement links TRBV30 to TRBJ2-7; the D gene is possibly TRBD1 (5 bases). The CDR3 is 15 residues long. Germline CDR1 reads GTSNPN; CDR2 reads SVGIG (reference sequence). V lost 4 bases, J lost 2 bases, and 18 bases lay in between. The DNA for the CDR3 is TGTGCCTGGACTTCGACCCGGCAGGGTACCTACGAGCAGTACTTC. It codes for CAWTSTRQGTYEQYF.

V usage is TRBV4-2 and J usage is TRBJ2-1; TRBD2 matches 11 bases. The CDR3 loop spans 15 amino acids. J gave up 8 bases and V 3 bases, and 6 bases lay outside the gene matches. Germline V gene lookup returns CDR1 LGHNA and CDR2 YNFKEQ. The CDR3 loop is CASSHDSGGADEQFF. The CDR3 DNA reads as TGTGCCAGCAGCCACGATAGCGGGGGGGCGGATGAGCAGTTCTTC.

The chain joins TRBV20-1 to TRBJ2-7, with 7 positions matching TRBD2. CDR3 length equals 15 residues. Germline V gene lookup returns CDR1 DFQATT and CDR2 SNEGSKA (reference sequence). Trimming at V came to 0 bases and at J to 3 bases, leaving 8 bases not matched to a gene. CDR3 loop: CSARDPGGGVYEQYF. The CDR3 DNA reads TGCAGTGCTAGAGATCCAGGCGGGGGAGTCTACGAGCAGTACTTC.

The genes are TRBV13 and TRBJ1-2; D might be TRBD1 (5 bases). The germline V gene encodes CDR1 PRHDT and CDR2 FYEKMQ (reference sequence). Trimming cost V 5 bases and J 6 bases, with 13 bases left between them. CDR3 length: 13 residues. As DNA, the CDR3 is TGTGCCAGCAGCCCGGGGGAGCGCCATGGCTACACCTTC. Amino acid sequence: CASSPGERHGYTF.

This sequence joins TRBV29-1 and TRBJ2-3, with D perhaps TRBD2 (6 bases). V dropped 5 bases and J dropped 2 bases, with 14 bases sitting between them. The V gene's germline CDR1 is SQVTM and CDR2 ANQGSEA. There are 14 residues in the CDR3. CDR3 nucleotide sequence: TGCAGCGTTAGGGAGGACTTCAACACAGATACGCAGTATTTT. Its translation is CSVREDFNTDTQYF.

The chain employs TRBV30 and TRBJ2-7; TRBD2 might be the D (5 bases). Germline lookup yields CDR1 GTSNPN and CDR2 SVGIG (reference sequence). This CDR3 has 11 residues. V was clipped by 3 bases and J by 3 bases, with 6 bases between them. The CDR3 DNA reads TGTGCCTGGAGCCGGGACTACGAGCAGTACGTC. Its protein is CAWSRDYEQYV.

The J gene is TRBJ1-5, the V gene TRBV23-1; TRBD1 might be the D (5 bases). Being an ORF, TRBV23-1 has a function that is uncertain. This CDR3 spans 14 amino acids. V dropped 6 bases and J dropped 3 bases, with 12 bases sitting between them. The CDR3 loop reads CASSRLGANQPQHF. The CDR3 region has the DNA TGCGCCAGCAGCCGCTTAGGGGCCAATCAGCCCCAGCATTTT.

The J gene is TRBJ2-3, the V gene TRBV11-3; TRBD2 is a possible D gene (7 bases). CDR3 length: 14 amino acids. V shed 5 bases and J shed 2 bases, with 11 bases lying between them. The germline gives CDR1 SGHNT, CDR2 YENEEA. Here the CDR3 reads CASSARGHTDTQYF. In DNA, the CDR3 is TGTGCCAGCAGCGCGCGGGGGCACACAGATACGCAGTATTTT.

The chain recombines TRBV29-1 with TRBJ1-2; D remains ambiguous. The CDR3 has 13 residues. Germline V lookup: CDR1 SQVTM, CDR2 ANQGSEA. The germline V and J ends were trimmed by 3 bases and 2 bases, with 10 bases remaining between them. CDR3 in amino acids: CSVEEELNYGYTF. The CDR3 nucleotides read TGCAGCGTTGAGGAGGAGCTGAACTATGGCTACACCTTC.

This chain links TRBV3-1 with TRBJ2-5; D remains unclear. Germline V gene data show CDR1 as LGHDT and CDR2 as YNNKEL (reference sequence). V lost 1 base to trimming and J lost 4 bases, with 10 bases between them. CDR3 length: 14 residues. The chain's CDR3 is CASSQVPSRETQYF. CDR3 coding DNA: TGTGCCAGCAGCCAAGTACCATCAAGAGAGACCCAGTACTTC.

This rearrangement joins TRBV30 to TRBJ2-5; 7 bases agree with TRBD1. The V and J ends lost 1 base and 2 bases, in that order; junction bases with no gene match: 1. The CDR3 runs 13 residues. In germline, CDR1 is GTSNPN, CDR2 SVGIG (reference sequence). CDR3 in DNA: TGTGCCTGGAGTGAGGGACAGCAAGAGACCCAGTACTTC. Its translation: CAWSEGQQETQYF.

CDR3: CSARGPQQVNEQYF. In nucleotides, the CDR3 is TGCAGTGCTAGGGGGCCTCAACAGGTTAACGAGCAGTACTTC. V gene TRBV20-1 combines with J gene TRBJ2-7; weak D call: TRBD1 (5 bases). Trimming took off 3 bases at V and 5 bases at J, with 17 bases between the two ends. Germline V CDR1 and CDR2: DFQATT, SNEGSKA (reference sequence). This CDR3 has 14 amino acids.

The rearrangement uses TRBV4-2 and TRBJ2-3; D ambiguous. CDR1 is LGHNA, CDR2 YNFKEQ, per germline. CDR3 length: 14 residues. V was pared by 4 bases and J by 2 bases, with 10 bases between. In nucleotides, the CDR3 is TGTGCCAGCAGCCTCAACACCGACACAGATACGCAGTATTTT. Translated, it gives CASSLNTDTDTQYF.

The chain joins TRBV9 to TRBJ1-6; D perhaps matches TRBD1 (5 bases). CDR1 SGDLS and CDR2 YYNGEE come from the germline V gene. The CDR3 spans 14 residues. Trimming cost V 0 bases and J 10 bases, with 11 bases left between them. The CDR3 loop reads CASSVGGAASPLHF. CDR3 DNA sequence: TGTGCCAGCAGCGTAGGGGGCGCAGCCTCACCCCTCCACTTT.

The V call is TRBV19, the J call TRBJ2-7; D is unclear. CDR1 is LNHDA, CDR2 SQIVND, per germline (reference sequence). This CDR3 comprises 15 residues. V was clipped by 0 bases and J by 2 bases, with 11 bases between them. The CDR3 spells CASSIDGTGTYEQYV. As DNA, the CDR3 is TGTGCCAGTAGTATAGATGGTACGGGCACCTACGAGCAGTACGTC.